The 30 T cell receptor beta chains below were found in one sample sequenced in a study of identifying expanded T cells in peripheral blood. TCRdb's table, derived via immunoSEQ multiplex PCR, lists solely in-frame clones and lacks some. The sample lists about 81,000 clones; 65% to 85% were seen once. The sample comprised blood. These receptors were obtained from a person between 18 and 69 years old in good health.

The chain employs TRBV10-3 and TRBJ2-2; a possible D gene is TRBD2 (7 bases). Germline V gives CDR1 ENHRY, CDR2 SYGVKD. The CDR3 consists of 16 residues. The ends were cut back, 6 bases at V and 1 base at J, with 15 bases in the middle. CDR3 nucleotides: TGTGCCATCAGGGATAGGGGGGGCCAGAACACCGGGGAGCTGTTTTTT. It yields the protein CAIRDRGGQNTGELFF.

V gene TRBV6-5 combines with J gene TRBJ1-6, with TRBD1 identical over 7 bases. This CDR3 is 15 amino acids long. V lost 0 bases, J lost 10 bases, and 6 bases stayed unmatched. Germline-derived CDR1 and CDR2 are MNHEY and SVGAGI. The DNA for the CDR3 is TGTGCCAGCAGTTACTCTGCCAGGGGGGACTCACCCCTCCACTTT. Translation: CASSYSARGDSPLHF.

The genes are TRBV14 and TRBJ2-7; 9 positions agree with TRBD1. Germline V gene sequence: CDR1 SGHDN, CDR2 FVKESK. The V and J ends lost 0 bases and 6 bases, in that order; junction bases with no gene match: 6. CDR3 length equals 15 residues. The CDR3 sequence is CASSQEGQGGLEQYF. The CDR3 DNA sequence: TGTGCCAGCAGCCAAGAGGGACAGGGAGGACTCGAGCAGTACTTC.

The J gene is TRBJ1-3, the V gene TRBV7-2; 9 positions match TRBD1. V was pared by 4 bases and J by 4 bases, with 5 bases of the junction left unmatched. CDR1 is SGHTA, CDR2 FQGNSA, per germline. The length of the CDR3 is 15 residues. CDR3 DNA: TGTGCCAGCAGCTCGGGACAGGGTCCCGGAAACACCATATATTTT. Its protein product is CASSSGQGPGNTIYF.

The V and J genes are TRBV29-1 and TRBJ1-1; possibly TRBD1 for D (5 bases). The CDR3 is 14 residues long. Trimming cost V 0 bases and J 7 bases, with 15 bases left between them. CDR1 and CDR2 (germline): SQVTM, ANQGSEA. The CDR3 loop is CSVEDRAGLGEAFF. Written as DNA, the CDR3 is TGCAGCGTTGAAGATCGGGCAGGGCTCGGTGAAGCTTTCTTT.

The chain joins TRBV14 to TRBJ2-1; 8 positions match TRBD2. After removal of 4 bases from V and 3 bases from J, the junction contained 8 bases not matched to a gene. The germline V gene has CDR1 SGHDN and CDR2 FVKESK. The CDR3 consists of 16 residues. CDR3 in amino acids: CASSPLAGKGYNEQFF. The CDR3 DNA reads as TGTGCCAGCAGCCCATTAGCGGGGAAGGGCTACAATGAGCAGTTCTTC. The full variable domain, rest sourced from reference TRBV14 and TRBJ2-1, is EAGVTQFPSHSVIEKGQTVTLRCDPISGHDNLYWYRRVMGKEIKFLLHFVKESKQDESGMPNNRFLAERTGGTYSTLKVQPAELEDSGVYFCASSPLAGKGYNEQFFGPGTRLTVL.

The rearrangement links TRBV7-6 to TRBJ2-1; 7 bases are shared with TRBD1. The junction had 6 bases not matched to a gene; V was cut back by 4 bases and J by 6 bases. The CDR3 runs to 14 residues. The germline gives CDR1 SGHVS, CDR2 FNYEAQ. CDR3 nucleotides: TGTGCCAGCAGCTCGCGACAGGGTTTCAATGAGCAGTTCTTC. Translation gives CASSSRQGFNEQFF.

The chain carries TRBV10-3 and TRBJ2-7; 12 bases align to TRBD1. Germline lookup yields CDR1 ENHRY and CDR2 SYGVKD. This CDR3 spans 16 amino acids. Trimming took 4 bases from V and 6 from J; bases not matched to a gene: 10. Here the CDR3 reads CAISAAGQGAKGEQYF. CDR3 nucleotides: TGTGCCATCAGTGCTGCGGGACAGGGGGCGAAGGGCGAGCAGTACTTC.

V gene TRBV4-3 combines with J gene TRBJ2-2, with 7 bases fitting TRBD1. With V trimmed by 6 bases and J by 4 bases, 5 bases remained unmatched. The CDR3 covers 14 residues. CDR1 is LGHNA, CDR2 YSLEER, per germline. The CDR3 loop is CASSVDRVTGELFF. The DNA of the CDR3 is TGCGCCAGCAGTGTCGACAGGGTCACCGGGGAGCTGTTTTTT.

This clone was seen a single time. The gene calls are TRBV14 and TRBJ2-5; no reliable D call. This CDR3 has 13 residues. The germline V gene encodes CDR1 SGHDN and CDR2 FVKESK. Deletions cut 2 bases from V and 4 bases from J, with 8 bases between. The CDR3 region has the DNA TGTGCCAGCAGCCAATTAGGGTTAGAGACCCAGTACTTC. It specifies CASSQLGLETQYF.

The CDR3 is CASTETGDYTDTQYF. CDR3 DNA: TGTGCCAGTACGGAGACAGGGGACTACACAGATACGCAGTATTTT. The rearrangement uses TRBV19 and TRBJ2-3; the D gene is possibly TRBD1 (8 bases). Germline loops: CDR1 LNHDA, CDR2 SQIVND (reference sequence). The CDR3 runs to 15 residues. Trimming stripped 7 bases from V and 2 bases from J, with 16 bases between.

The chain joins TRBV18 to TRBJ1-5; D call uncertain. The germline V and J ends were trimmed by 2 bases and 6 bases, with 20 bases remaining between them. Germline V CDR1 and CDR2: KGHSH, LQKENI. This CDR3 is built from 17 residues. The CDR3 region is CASSPGSYRSQTQPQHF. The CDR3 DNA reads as TGTGCCAGCTCACCAGGGAGTTATCGATCACAGACTCAGCCCCAGCATTTT.

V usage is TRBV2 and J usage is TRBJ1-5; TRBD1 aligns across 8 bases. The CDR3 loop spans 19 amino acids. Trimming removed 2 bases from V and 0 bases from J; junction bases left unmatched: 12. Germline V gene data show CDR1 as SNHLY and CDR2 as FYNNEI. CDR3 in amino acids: CASSESGRTGIYSNQPQHF. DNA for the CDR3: TGTGCCAGCAGTGAATCGGGGCGGACAGGGATTTATAGCAATCAGCCCCAGCATTTT.

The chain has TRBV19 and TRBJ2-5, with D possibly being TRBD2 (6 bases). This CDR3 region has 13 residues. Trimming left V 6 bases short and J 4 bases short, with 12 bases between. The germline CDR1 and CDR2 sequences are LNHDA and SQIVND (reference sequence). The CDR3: CASSGSRRETQYF. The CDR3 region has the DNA TGTGCCAGTAGCGGGAGTAGGCGAGAGACCCAGTACTTC.

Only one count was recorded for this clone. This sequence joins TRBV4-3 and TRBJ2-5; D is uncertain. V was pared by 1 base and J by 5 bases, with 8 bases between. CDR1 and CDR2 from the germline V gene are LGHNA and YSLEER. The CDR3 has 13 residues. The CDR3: CASSQALRETQYF. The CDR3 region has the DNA TGCGCCAGCAGCCAAGCCCTAAGGGAGACCCAGTACTTC.

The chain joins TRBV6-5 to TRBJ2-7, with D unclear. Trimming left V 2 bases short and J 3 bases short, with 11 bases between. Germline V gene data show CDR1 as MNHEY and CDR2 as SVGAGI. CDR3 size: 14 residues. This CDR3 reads CASSYPGIGYEQYF. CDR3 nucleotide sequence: TGTGCCAGCAGTTACCCCGGAATCGGCTACGAGCAGTACTTC.

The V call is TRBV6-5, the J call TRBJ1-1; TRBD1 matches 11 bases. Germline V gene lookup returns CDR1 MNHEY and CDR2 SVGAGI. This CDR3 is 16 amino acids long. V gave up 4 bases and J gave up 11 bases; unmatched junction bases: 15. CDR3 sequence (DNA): TGTGCCAGCAGTTCCTCAAGGACAGGGGGCTTCATGGATGCTTTCTTT. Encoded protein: CASSSSRTGGFMDAFF.

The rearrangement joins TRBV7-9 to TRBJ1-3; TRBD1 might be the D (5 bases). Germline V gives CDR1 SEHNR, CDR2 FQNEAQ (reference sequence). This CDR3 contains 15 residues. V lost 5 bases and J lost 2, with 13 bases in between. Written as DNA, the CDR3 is TGTGCCAGCAGCCACGACAGTAACGCTGGAAACACCATATATTTT. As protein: CASSHDSNAGNTIYF.

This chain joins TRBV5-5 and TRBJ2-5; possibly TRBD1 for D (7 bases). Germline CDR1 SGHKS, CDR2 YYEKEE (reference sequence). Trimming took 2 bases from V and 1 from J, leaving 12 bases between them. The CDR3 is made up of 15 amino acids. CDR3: CASSFGTAGQETQYF. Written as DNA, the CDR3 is TGTGCCAGCAGCTTCGGGACAGCGGGCCAAGAGACCCAGTACTTC.

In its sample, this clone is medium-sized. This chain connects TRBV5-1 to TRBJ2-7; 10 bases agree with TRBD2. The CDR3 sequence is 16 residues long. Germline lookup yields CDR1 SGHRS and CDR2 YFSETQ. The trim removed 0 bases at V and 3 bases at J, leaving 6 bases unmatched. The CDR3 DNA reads TGCGCCAGCAGCTTGGCGTCTAGCGGGAGTCTCTACGAGCAGTACTTC. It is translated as CASSLASSGSLYEQYF.

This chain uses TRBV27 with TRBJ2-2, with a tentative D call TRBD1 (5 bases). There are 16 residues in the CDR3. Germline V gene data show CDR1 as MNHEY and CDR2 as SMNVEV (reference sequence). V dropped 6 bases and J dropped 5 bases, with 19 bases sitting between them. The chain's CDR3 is CASSRTRALGTGELFF. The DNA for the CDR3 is TGTGCCAGCAGCCGAACCAGGGCCCTGGGGACCGGGGAGCTGTTTTTT.

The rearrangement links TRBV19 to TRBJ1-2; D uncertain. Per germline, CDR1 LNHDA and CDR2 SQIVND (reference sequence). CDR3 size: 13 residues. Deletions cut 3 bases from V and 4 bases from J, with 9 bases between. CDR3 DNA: TGTGCCAGTAGTATTCGAGAGTCCTATGGCTACACCTTC. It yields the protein CASSIRESYGYTF.

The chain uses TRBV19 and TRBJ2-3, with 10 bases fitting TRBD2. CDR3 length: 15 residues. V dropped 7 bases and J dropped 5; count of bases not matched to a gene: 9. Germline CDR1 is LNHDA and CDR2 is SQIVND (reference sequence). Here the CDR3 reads CASIRVAGGQDTQYF. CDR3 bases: TGTGCCAGTATCCGCGTAGCGGGAGGACAAGATACGCAGTATTTT.

CDR3 nucleotides: TGTGCCAGCAGCGGAAACCCCGAATTAGGTCGTCAAAACAATGAGCAGTTCTTC. This translates into CASSGNPELGRQNNEQFF. V gene TRBV9 combines with J gene TRBJ2-1, with D unresolved. Trimming shortened V by 3 bases and J by 5 bases, and 24 bases separated the two germline ends. The CDR3 is 18 residues long. The germline CDR1 and CDR2 sequences are SGDLS and YYNGEE.

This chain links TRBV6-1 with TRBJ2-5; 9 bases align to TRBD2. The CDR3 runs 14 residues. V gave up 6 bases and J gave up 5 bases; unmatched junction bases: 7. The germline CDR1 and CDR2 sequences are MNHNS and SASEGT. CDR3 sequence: CASRRREGSETQYF. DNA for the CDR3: TGTGCCAGCAGGAGGCGGGAGGGGTCCGAGACCCAGTACTTC.

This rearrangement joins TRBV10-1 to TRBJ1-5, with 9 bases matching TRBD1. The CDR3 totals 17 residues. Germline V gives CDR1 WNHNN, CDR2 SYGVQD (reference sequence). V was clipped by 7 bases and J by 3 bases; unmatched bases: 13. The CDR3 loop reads CASKDRPGQGNNQPQHF. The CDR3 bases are TGCGCCAGCAAAGATAGACCGGGACAGGGAAACAATCAGCCCCAGCATTTT.

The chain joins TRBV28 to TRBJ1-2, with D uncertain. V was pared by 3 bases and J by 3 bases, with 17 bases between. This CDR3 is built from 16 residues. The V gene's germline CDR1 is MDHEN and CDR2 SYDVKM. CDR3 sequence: CASSFRTPRDDYGYTF. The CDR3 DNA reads TGTGCCAGCAGTTTTAGGACCCCGCGAGACGACTATGGCTACACCTTC.

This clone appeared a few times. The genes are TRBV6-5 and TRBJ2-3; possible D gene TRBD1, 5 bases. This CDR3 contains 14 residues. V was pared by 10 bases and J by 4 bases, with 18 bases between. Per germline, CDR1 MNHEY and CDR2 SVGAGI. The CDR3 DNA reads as TGTGCCACCAGAGCAGGGTTTGCCTCAGATACGCAGTATTTT. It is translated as CATRAGFASDTQYF.

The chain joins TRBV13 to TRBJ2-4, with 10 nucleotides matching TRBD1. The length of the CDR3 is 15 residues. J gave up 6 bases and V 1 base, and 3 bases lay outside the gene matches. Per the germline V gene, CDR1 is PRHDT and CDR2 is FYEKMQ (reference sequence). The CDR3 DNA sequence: TGTGCCAGCAGCTTAGACCGGGACAGGGGAAACATTCAGTACTTC. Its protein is CASSLDRDRGNIQYF. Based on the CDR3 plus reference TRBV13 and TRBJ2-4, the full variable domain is AAGVIQSPRHLIKEKRETATLKCYPIPRHDTVYWYQQGPGQDPQFLISFYEKMQSDKGSIPDRFSAQQFSDYHSELNMSSLELGDSALYFCASSLDRDRGNIQYFGAGTRLSVL.

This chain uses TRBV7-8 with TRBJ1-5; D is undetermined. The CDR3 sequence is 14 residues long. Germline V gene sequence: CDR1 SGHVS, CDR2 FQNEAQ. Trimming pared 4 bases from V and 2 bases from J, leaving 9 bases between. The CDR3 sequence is CASSSRSGNQPQHF. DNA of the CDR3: TGTGCCAGCAGCTCCCGCTCCGGCAATCAGCCCCAGCATTTT.